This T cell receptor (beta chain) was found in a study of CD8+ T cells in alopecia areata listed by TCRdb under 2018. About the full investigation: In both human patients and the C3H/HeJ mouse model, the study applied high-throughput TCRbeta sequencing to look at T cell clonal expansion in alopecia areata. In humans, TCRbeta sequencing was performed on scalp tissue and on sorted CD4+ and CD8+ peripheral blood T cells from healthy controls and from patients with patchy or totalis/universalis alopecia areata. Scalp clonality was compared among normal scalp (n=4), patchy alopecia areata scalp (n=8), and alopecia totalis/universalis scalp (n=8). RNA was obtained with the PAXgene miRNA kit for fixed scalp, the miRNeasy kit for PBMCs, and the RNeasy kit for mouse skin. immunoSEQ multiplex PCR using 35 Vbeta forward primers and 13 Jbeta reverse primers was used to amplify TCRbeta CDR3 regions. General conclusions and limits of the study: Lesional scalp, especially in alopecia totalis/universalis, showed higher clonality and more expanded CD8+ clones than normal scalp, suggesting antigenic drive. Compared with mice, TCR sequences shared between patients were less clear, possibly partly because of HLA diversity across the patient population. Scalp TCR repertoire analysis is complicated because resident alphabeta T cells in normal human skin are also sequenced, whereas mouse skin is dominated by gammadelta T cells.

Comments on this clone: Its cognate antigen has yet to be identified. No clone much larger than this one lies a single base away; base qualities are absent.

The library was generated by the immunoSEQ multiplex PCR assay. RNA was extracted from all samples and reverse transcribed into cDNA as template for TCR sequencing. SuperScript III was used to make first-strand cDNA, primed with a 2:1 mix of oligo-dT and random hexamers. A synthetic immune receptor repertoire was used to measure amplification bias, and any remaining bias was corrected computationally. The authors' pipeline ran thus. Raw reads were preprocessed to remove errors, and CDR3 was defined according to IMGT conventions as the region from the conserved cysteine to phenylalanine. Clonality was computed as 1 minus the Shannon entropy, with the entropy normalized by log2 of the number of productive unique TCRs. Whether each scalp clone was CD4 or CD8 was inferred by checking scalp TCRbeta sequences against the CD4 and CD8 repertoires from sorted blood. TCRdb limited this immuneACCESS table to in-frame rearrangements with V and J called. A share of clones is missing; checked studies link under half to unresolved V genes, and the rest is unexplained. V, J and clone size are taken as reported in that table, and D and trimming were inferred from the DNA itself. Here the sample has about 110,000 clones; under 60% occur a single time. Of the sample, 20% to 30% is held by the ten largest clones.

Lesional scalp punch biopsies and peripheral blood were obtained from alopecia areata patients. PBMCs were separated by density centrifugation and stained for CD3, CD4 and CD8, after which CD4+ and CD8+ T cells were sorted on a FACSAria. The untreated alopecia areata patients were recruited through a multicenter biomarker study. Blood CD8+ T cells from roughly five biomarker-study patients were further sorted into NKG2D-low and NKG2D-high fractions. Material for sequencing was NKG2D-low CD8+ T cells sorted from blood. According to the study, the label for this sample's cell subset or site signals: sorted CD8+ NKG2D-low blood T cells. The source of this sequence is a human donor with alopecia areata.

The CDR3 here reads CASSTRLAELPDTQYF. The bases are TGTGCCAGTAGTACGCGACTAGCGGAGTTACCAGATACGCAGTATTTT. The chain is assembled from TRBV19 and TRBJ2-3; 9 bases in the junction line up with TRBD2. Relative to germline, V is missing 4 bases and J is missing 4 bases, with 9 bases of the junction outside any gene match. In the germline V gene (reference sequence), CDR1 corresponds to LNHDA and CDR2 to SQIVND. The cysteine opens and the phenylalanine closes a CDR3 of 16 amino acids. Left in the record is the CDR3 DNA by itself, 48 bases read in frame from the first base.